A single sample is the source of the 30 T cell receptor beta chains below, sequenced in a study of cytomegalovirus exposure and HLA in healthy donors. Both 60 Vbeta primers and 13 Jbeta primers went into the PCR. TCRdb keeps only in-frame clones here, not all; method: immunoSEQ multiplex PCR. This table holds some 130,000 clones, roughly 83% found once. Sequencing was performed on PBMCs. These receptor sequences come from a girl aged 2 to 9 in good health and CMV-seronegative.

This clone showed up just once. This chain joins TRBV4-1 and TRBJ2-1, with D maybe TRBD1 (5 bases). Per germline, CDR1 MGHRA and CDR2 YSYEKL. The CDR3 runs 19 residues. The V end lost 6 bases, the J end lost 0 bases, and 24 bases lay between the germline ends. The chain's CDR3 is CASSPHRMTDTGSYNEQFF. In DNA, the CDR3 is TGCGCCAGCAGTCCACACCGGATGACAGACACAGGCTCCTACAATGAGCAGTTCTTC.

The chain employs TRBV28 and TRBJ1-5; TRBD1 matches 10 bases. The germline V gene has CDR1 MDHEN and CDR2 SYDVKM. V was pared by 6 bases and J by 6 bases, with 8 bases of the junction left unmatched. This CDR3 is built from 15 residues. DNA for the CDR3: TGTGCCAGCAGGCCGGCGACAGGGGGCTTTCAGCCCCAGCATTTT. Translated: CASRPATGGFQPQHF.

The gene calls are TRBV29-1 and TRBJ2-7; 8 bases fit TRBD2. The junction had 8 bases not matched to a gene; V was cut back by 1 base and J by 3 bases. Germline CDR1 and CDR2: SQVTM and ANQGSEA. There are 15 residues in the CDR3. The CDR3 protein is CSVEGRSGMRYEQYF. For the CDR3, the DNA is TGCAGCGTTGAAGGGCGTAGCGGGATGCGCTACGAGCAGTACTTC.

This clone was detected once. The chain is built from TRBV11-3 and TRBJ2-7; D may be TRBD2 (6 bases). V lost 5 bases, J lost 4 bases, and 15 bases lay in between. Germline V lookup: CDR1 SGHNT, CDR2 YENEEA. This CDR3 is built from 14 residues. The CDR3 sequence is CASSNGGSGYEQYF. The CDR3 bases are TGTGCCAGCAGCAATGGGGGGAGCGGGTACGAGCAGTACTTC. The variable domain in full, with the rest retrieved from reference TRBV11-3 and TRBJ2-7, is EAGVVQSPRYKIIEKKQPVAFWCNPISGHNTLYWYLQNLGQGPELLIRYENEEAVDDSQLPKDRFSAERLKGVDSTLKIQPAELGDSAVYLCASSNGGSGYEQYFGPGTRLTVT.

This clone was picked up a small number of times. The chain carries TRBV7-2 and TRBJ1-2; D is perhaps TRBD1 (6 bases). Germline V gene lookup returns CDR1 SGHTA and CDR2 FQGNSA. The CDR3 length is 15 residues. Trimming took off 0 bases at V and 2 bases at J, with 10 bases between the two ends. The CDR3 loop reads CASSLASQGNYGYTF. The DNA for the CDR3 is TGTGCCAGCAGCTTAGCCTCTCAGGGGAACTATGGCTACACCTTC. Variable domain in full (rest from reference TRBV7-2 and TRBJ1-2): GAGVSQSPSNKVTEKGKDVELRCDPISGHTALYWYRQSLGQGLEFLIYFQGNSAPDKSGLPSDRFSAERTGGSVSTLTIQRTQQEDSAVYLCASSLASQGNYGYTFGSGTRLTVV.

The rearrangement joins TRBV6-6 to TRBJ2-7; 8 bases match TRBD1. CDR1 is MNHNY, CDR2 SVGAGI, per germline (reference sequence). V lost 6 bases, J lost 4 bases, and 11 bases stayed unmatched. This CDR3 spans 15 amino acids. CDR3 sequence reads: CASRQGPGGRYEQYF. The CDR3 nucleotides read TGTGCCAGCAGGCAGGGGCCAGGGGGCCGGTACGAGCAGTACTTC.

The J gene is TRBJ1-5, the V gene TRBV12-5, with TRBD1 matching 7 bases. Germline CDR1 is LGHNT and CDR2 is FRNRAP. V shed 5 bases and J 11 bases; nucleotides not matched to a gene: 6. The CDR3 extends over 12 amino acids. As DNA, the CDR3 is TGTGCTAGTGGTCAACAGGGGCTGACCCAGCATTTT. It codes for CASGQQGLTQHF.

This sequence joins TRBV9 and TRBJ2-3, with no clear D. Germline V gene sequence: CDR1 SGDLS, CDR2 YYNGEE. The ends were cut back, 0 bases at V and 2 bases at J, with 10 bases in the middle. The CDR3 runs to 15 residues. DNA of the CDR3: TGTGCCAGCAGCGTAGATGCCCTACCCACAGATACGCAGTATTTT. Protein product: CASSVDALPTDTQYF.

V and J are TRBV7-3 and TRBJ2-6; the match to TRBD1 covers 12 bases. This CDR3 is built from 16 residues. The V gene's germline CDR1 is SGHTA and CDR2 FQGTGA. Trimming removed 8 bases from V and 2 bases from J; junction bases left unmatched: 4. CDR3 DNA sequence: TGTGCCAGCGCCCGGGACAGGGGGCCTGGGGCCAACGTCCTGACTTTC. It yields the protein CASARDRGPGANVLTF.

The chain recombines TRBV7-2 with TRBJ1-1, with 7 bases aligning to TRBD1. CDR3 length: 16 amino acids. Germline V gene sequence: CDR1 SGHTA, CDR2 FQGNSA. J lost 2 bases, V lost 5 bases, and 11 bases had no gene match. The CDR3 sequence is CASSLRPGQRNTEAFF. The CDR3 bases are TGTGCCAGCAGCCTCAGACCGGGACAGAGAAACACTGAAGCTTTCTTT.

The genes are TRBV13 and TRBJ2-1, with TRBD1 matching over 7 bases. The CDR3 runs to 16 residues. Germline lookup yields CDR1 PRHDT and CDR2 FYEKMQ (reference sequence). V lost 5 bases to trimming and J lost 1 base; unmatched junction nucleotides: 8. CDR3 in amino acids: CASSTGAAGSYNEQFF. CDR3 DNA sequence: TGTGCCAGCAGCACAGGGGCGGCAGGGTCCTACAATGAGCAGTTCTTC.

The chain has TRBV18 and TRBJ1-2; a possible D gene is TRBD1 (5 bases). CDR3 length: 13 residues. Per the germline V gene, CDR1 is KGHSH and CDR2 is LQKENI. V gave up 5 bases and J gave up 4 bases, with 11 bases separating them. CDR3 coding DNA: TGTGCCAGCTCATTTCAGGGAAGCTATGGCTACACCTTC. Translated, it gives CASSFQGSYGYTF.

The V gene is TRBV9, the J gene TRBJ1-2; D unclear. The CDR3 length is 14 residues. V was pared by 0 bases and J by 8 bases, with 14 bases between. Germline-derived CDR1 and CDR2 are SGDLS and YYNGEE. For the CDR3, the DNA is TGTGCCAGCAGCGTAGGGCAGCAATGGAGGGGCTACACCTTC. Protein product: CASSVGQQWRGYTF.

The chain employs TRBV7-9 and TRBJ2-7; 12 bases agree with TRBD1. The germline gives CDR1 SEHNR, CDR2 FQNEAQ (reference sequence). Trimming removed 5 bases from V and 6 bases from J; junction bases left unmatched: 8. The CDR3 sequence is 15 residues long. In DNA form, the CDR3 reads TGTGCCAGCAGCGTAGGTGGGACAGGGGGCGGCGAGCAGTACTTC. It encodes CASSVGGTGGGEQYF.

In this sample, this clone turned up a few times. This rearrangement joins TRBV6-6 to TRBJ1-1; tentative D call: TRBD1 (6 bases). Trimming removed 2 bases at V and 3 bases at J, with 13 bases between. Germline V gives CDR1 MNHNY, CDR2 SVGAGI (reference sequence). The length of the CDR3 is 15 residues. DNA of the CDR3: TGTGCCAGCAGTTACACGATCAGGGGTGACACTGAAGCTTTCTTT. Translating it yields CASSYTIRGDTEAFF.

This clone was observed a single time. The chain uses TRBV18 and TRBJ1-2; 7 bases fit TRBD1. The CDR3 contains 14 residues. Germline loops: CDR1 KGHSH, CDR2 LQKENI. The V gene end was trimmed by 5 bases and the J gene end by 0 bases; junction bases not matched to a gene: 3. The CDR3 region has the DNA TGTGCCAGCTCAAGGGACAGAGCTAACTATGGCTACACCTTC. It codes for CASSRDRANYGYTF.

The V call is TRBV6-5, the J call TRBJ1-5; no clear D. CDR1 and CDR2 (germline): MNHEY, SVGAGI. This CDR3 comprises 14 residues. The ends were cut back, 0 bases at V and 5 bases at J, with 8 bases in the middle. The CDR3 DNA reads as TGTGCCAGCAGTTACTCCCCCAGTTATCAGCCCCAGCATTTT. This sequence encodes CASSYSPSYQPQHF.

The chain combines TRBV5-4 with TRBJ2-1; 7 bases align to TRBD1. CDR3 length: 15 amino acids. In germline, CDR1 is SGHNT, CDR2 YYREEE (reference sequence). With V trimmed by 4 bases and J by 4 bases, 8 bases remained unmatched. The chain's CDR3 is CASSPRQGRYNEQFF. The CDR3 coding sequence is TGTGCCAGCAGCCCTCGACAGGGACGATACAATGAGCAGTTCTTC.

A single count supports this clone. The rearrangement joins TRBV7-9 to TRBJ1-4; TRBD1 matches at 7 bases. Unmatched junction bases numbered 6, after V lost 2 bases and J lost 0 bases. The CDR3 has 17 amino acids. Per germline, CDR1 SEHNR and CDR2 FQNEAQ (reference sequence). The CDR3 loop is CASSLRQGTATNEKLFF. CDR3 sequence (DNA): TGTGCCAGCAGCTTAAGACAGGGAACGGCAACTAATGAAAAACTGTTTTTT.

The chain recombines TRBV10-3 with TRBJ2-7, with 15 bases lining up with TRBD2. The ends lost 2 bases at V and 0 bases at J; junction bases unmatched: 14. Looked up from germline, CDR1 is ENHRY and CDR2 is SYGVKD. The CDR3 spans 21 residues. The CDR3 loop is CAISERQAQGLAGGPSYEQYF. The DNA for the CDR3 is TGTGCCATCAGTGAGCGACAAGCTCAGGGACTAGCGGGAGGCCCCTCCTACGAGCAGTACTTC.

The chain joins TRBV19 to TRBJ1-2; 8 bases align to TRBD1. CDR1 and CDR2 (germline): LNHDA, SQIVND (reference sequence). V trimming: 3 bases; J trimming: 7 bases; junction bases outside the gene matches: 4. The CDR3 spans 13 residues. CDR3 residues: CASSMGTGVGYTF. The CDR3 DNA reads as TGTGCCAGTAGTATGGGGACAGGAGTTGGCTACACCTTC.

The chain carries TRBV25-1 and TRBJ2-1; TRBD1 might be the D (6 bases). V lost 2 bases, J lost 9 bases, and 17 bases lay in between. The CDR3 has 15 residues. CDR1 is MGHDK, CDR2 SYGVNS, per germline. The CDR3 loop reads CASSEGGGFFGEQFF. The CDR3 DNA reads TGTGCCAGCAGTGAAGGGGGCGGTTTTTTCGGTGAGCAGTTCTTC. Full variable domain (remainder filled in from reference TRBV25-1 and TRBJ2-1): EADIYQTPRYLVIGTGKKITLECSQTMGHDKMYWYQQDPGMELHLIHYSYGVNSTEKGDLSSESTVSRIRTEHFPLTLESARPSHTSQYLCASSEGGGFFGEQFFGPGTRLTVL.

This clone was detected only a few times. This sequence joins TRBV2 and TRBJ1-5; the match to TRBD1 covers 7 bases. The CDR3 contains 16 residues. V shed 6 bases, J shed 0 bases, and the junction held 8 bases outside the gene matches. Germline lookup yields CDR1 SNHLY and CDR2 FYNNEI. DNA for the CDR3: TGTGCCAGCAGGGGGACAGAGCAATATAGCAATCAGCCCCAGCATTTT. This encodes CASRGTEQYSNQPQHF.

V usage is TRBV29-1 and J usage is TRBJ2-5, with D possibly matching TRBD1 (5 bases). The J call may be faulty, since TRBJ2-7 better matches the DNA end. The CDR3 runs to 15 residues. CDR1 and CDR2 from the germline V gene are SQVTM and ANQGSEA. The CDR3 region has the DNA TGCAGCGTTGAAACGGCCAGGGCCTTCTCCTACGAGCAGTACTTC. Its protein product is CSVETARAFSYEQYF.

The chain joins TRBV30 to TRBJ2-1; TRBD1 is a possible D gene (5 bases). V was pared by 2 bases and J by 4 bases, with 15 bases between. The CDR3 contains 15 residues. Germline values: CDR1 GTSNPN, CDR2 SVGIG (reference sequence). CDR3 sequence reads: CAWSLVAGPYNEQFF. As DNA, the CDR3 is TGTGCCTGGAGTTTGGTTGCAGGGCCATACAATGAGCAGTTCTTC.

DNA of the CDR3: TGTGCCAGCAGCATGGATCGGGTGGATACGCAGTATTTT. Protein sequence: CASSMDRVDTQYF. The V call is TRBV5-4, the J call TRBJ2-3, with no clear D. V gave up 4 bases and J gave up 6 bases, with 12 bases separating them. The CDR3 runs 13 residues. Germline CDR1 is SGHNT and CDR2 is YYREEE (reference sequence).

The chain couples TRBV7-2 to TRBJ1-1, with D perhaps TRBD1 (6 bases). Deletions cut 2 bases from V and 1 base from J, with 8 bases between. There are 14 residues in the CDR3. CDR1 SGHTA and CDR2 FQGNSA come from the germline V gene. CDR3 DNA: TGTGCCAGCAGCTTACAGGGGCCGAACACTGAAGCTTTCTTT. It yields the protein CASSLQGPNTEAFF.

The CDR3 loop reads CASISRGQGGNQPQHF. The CDR3 DNA sequence: TGTGCCAGTATATCCCGGGGACAGGGGGGCAATCAGCCCCAGCATTTT. The V call is TRBV19, the J call TRBJ1-5, with 11 bases identical to TRBD1. With V trimmed by 7 bases and J by 2 bases, 7 bases remained unmatched. The CDR3 consists of 16 residues. Germline CDR1 LNHDA, CDR2 SQIVND (reference sequence).

V usage is TRBV30 and J usage is TRBJ2-3; tentative D call: TRBD1 (6 bases). The V end lost 0 bases, the J end lost 1 base, and 8 bases lay between the germline ends. The CDR3 contains 14 residues. CDR1 is GTSNPN, CDR2 SVGIG, per germline (reference sequence). CDR3 sequence (DNA): TGTGCCTGGAGTGTAGCAGGGGGCACAGATACGCAGTATTTT. Translated: CAWSVAGGTDTQYF.

V usage is TRBV5-1 and J usage is TRBJ2-7, with TRBD1 identical over 9 bases. In germline, CDR1 is SGHRS, CDR2 YFSETQ. CDR3 length: 15 residues. J was trimmed by 2 bases and V by 3 bases; bases with no gene match: 6. As DNA, the CDR3 is TGCGCCAGCAGCTCGCCGGGACAGGGAACCTACGAGCAGTACTTC. Protein product: CASSSPGQGTYEQYF. Based on the CDR3 plus reference TRBV5-1 and TRBJ2-7, the full variable domain is KAGVTQTPRYLIKTRGQQVTLSCSPISGHRSVSWYQQTPGQGLQFLFEYFSETQRNKGNFPGRFSGRQFSNSRSEMNVSTLELGDSALYLCASSSPGQGTYEQYFGPGTRLTVT.